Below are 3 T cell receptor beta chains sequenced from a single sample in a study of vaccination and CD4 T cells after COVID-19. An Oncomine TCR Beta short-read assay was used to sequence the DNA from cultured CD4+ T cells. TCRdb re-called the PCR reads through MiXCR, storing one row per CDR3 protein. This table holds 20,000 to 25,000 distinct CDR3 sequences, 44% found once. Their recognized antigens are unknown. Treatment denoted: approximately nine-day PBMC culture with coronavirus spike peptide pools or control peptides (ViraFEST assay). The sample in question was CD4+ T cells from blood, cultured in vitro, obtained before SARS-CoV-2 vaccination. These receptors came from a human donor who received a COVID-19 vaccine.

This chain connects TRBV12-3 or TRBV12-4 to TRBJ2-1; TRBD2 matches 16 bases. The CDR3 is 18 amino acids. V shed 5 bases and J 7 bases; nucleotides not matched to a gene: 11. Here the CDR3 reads CASSGSGLAGGPRNEQFF. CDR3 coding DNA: TGTGCCAGCAGTGGCTCGGGACTAGCGGGGGGGCCACGGAATGAGCAGTTCTTC.

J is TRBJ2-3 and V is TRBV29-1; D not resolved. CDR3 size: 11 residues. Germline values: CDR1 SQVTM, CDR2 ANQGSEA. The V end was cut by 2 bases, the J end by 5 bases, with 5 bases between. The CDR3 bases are TGCAGCGTTGAATTGGGAGATACGCAGTATTTT. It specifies CSVELGDTQYF.

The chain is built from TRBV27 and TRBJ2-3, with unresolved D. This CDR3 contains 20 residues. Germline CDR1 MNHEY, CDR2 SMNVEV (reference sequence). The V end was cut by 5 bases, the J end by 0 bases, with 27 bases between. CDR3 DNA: TGTGCCAGCAGTCCGATCATACGCATGCGGCACAAACCTAGCACAGATACGCAGTATTTT. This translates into CASSPIIRMRHKPSTDTQYF.